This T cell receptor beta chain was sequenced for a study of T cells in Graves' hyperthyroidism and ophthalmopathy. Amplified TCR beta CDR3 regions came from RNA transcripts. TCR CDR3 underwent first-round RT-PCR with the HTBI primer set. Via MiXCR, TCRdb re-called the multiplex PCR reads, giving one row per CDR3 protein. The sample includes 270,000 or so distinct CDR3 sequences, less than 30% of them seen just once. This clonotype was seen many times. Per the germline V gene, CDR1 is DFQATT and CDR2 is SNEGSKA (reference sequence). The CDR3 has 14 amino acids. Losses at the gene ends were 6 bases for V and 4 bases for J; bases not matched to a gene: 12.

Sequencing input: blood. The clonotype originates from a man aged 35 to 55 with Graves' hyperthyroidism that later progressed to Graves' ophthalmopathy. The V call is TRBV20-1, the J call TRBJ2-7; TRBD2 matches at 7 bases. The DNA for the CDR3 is TGCAGTGCGCCCCCGGCTAGCGGACATTACGAGCAGTACTTC. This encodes CSAPPASGHYEQYF.